The clone carrying this T cell receptor (beta chain) occurred a few times. Its antigen is undetermined. This sample is drawn from a study of early T cells in non-severe SARS-CoV-2 infection. About the research overall: Whole-blood bulk RNA, unsorted, was sequenced, and chains were unpaired. Points from the study as a whole: A preference for anti-spike CD8 responses marked VDJdb matching, which missed private and CD4 specificities.

The TCR library protocol was used to attach unique molecular identifiers. These identifiers were attached to individual cDNA molecules. TCRdb passed the 5' RACE reads through MiXCR, listing each CDR3 protein once. The sample shows some 50,000 distinct CDR3 sequences, around 10% of them seen only once. This CDR3 is built from 19 residues. Trimming cost V 5 bases and J 2 bases; bases outside gene matches: 18. Germline values: CDR1 SNHLY, CDR2 FYNNEI. The clonotype comes from an adult who was a healthcare worker with PCR-confirmed SARS-CoV-2 infection or an uninfected control (not recorded which). The sequencing input was whole blood. This chain links TRBV2 with TRBJ2-3, with 8 positions matching TRBD2. CDR3 protein: CASSLGGAGVILFTDTQYF. Here the CDR3 DNA reads TGTGCCAGCAGTCTAGGAGGAGCGGGGGTGATATTGTTCACAGATACGCAGTATTTT.